Listed here is a single TCR beta chain. Its specific antigen is unknown. The CDR3 is cut off 3 residues early in the read; its end comes from the germline J gene. According to the germline V gene (reference sequence), CDR1 reads PRHDT and CDR2 reads FYEKMQ. The CDR3 holds 16 amino acids from the cysteine to the phenylalanine. The DNA covers only part of the CDR3, 39 bases in frame from base 1. V loses 2 bases of germline sequence and J loses 1 base, and the interval between the two ends is 12 bases. This specimen belongs to a study of T cells in women clearing cervical HPV infection listed by TCRdb under 2018. For the wider study: The cases were some 27 women with histologically confirmed HPV16-related CIN3 or worse, and 2 of these cases were invasive cancers. Cases were matched to controls by age within five years and by the year the sample was collected. For cases, a median interval of nearly 150 days, with an interquartile range of 90 to 200 days, was observed between lesion detection and blood sampling. Blood from cases was collected at the visit at which the lesion was first identified, whereas blood from controls was collected once infection was no longer detected. Five blinded duplicates per group were added as quality controls, giving 60 or so samples: some 50 participants and around ten replicates. Because only a few women had HLA typing data, the possibility that HLA type acted as a confounder could not be ruled out. The parent cohort enrolled 9,800 or so women aged 18 or older in Guanacaste, Costa Rica, during about 1992 to 1995 and followed them for approximately seven years. Nested within Costa Rica's Guanacaste HPV Natural History Study, an exploratory proof-of-principle case-control study compared TCR repertoires across cervical HPV16 outcomes. Controls were 25 or so women whose single incident HPV16 infection cleared within 12 months without precancer or cancer developing. Cases had a median age of roughly 36 years and controls had a median age of about 37, with no significant differences in baseline characteristics.

The investigation overall reported the following: Lower TRBV6-7 relative abundance was observed in cases than in controls (roughly 0.12% versus 0.15%; Bonferroni P = 0.0008). CIN3+ cases had significantly higher TCR repertoire richness than controls across sequencing depths, but evenness did not differ between the groups. By combining richness with V gene abundances, random forest classifiers separated cases from controls with an estimated AUC of under 0.85. Whether associations preceded infection or resulted from infection could not be shown with the cross-sectional design, and effector/memory subsets and HPV-specific T cells were not isolated. Because the number of T cells per sample was unknown, the richness differences could reflect varying T-cell content rather than repertoire biology.

TCR beta CDR3 regions were amplified by multiplex PCR using the immunoSEQ assay from an average of 1200 ng genomic DNA per sample. Primer bias was corrected in the assay by using a complete synthetic TCR repertoire to establish an amplification baseline. Amplicons were sequenced on the Illumina platform. Per the source publication's procedure: Error correction of the sequences involved clustering with frequency ratios plus a modified nearest-neighbor algorithm, after which the sequences were analyzed in the immunoSEQ Analyzer using IMGT gene definitions. TCR richness and evenness were averaged over 20 rarefaction repeats at each rarefaction depth, excluding samples with fewer sequences than the depth. V, D and J gene relative abundances were compared between groups with Wilcoxon rank sum tests, applying FDR correction. For the blinded duplicates, the intraclass correlation was around 95% for TCR richness and averaged about 77% across 70 or so gene segments. This immuneACCESS table, as held by TCRdb, lists in-frame sequences with V and J called but not all clones. Of the missing ones, under half trace to an unresolved V gene in checked studies; the others have no known cause. The V and J calls and clone size are taken from that table; D and trimming were inferred from the DNA. The record for this sample contains about 23,000 clones. The ten most abundant clones make up approximately 9% of the sample.

Every participant had a single incident cervical HPV16 infection, and prevalent HPV16 infections were excluded. Cervical HPV DNA was detected with MY09/MY11 PCR, and genotyping was done with dot-blot hybridization. Around 16 mL of heparinized blood was centrifuged, after which the buffy coat was aliquoted, frozen at -30 degrees C, and then stored at -80 degrees C. QIAGEN kits were used to extract genomic DNA from the buffy coat specimens. This receptor was identified in a woman between 18 and 75 years old with a cervical HPV16 infection that either progressed to CIN3+ or cleared (not recorded which). The sample was blood buffy coat. The chain employs TRBV13 and TRBJ1-3; the D gene is possibly TRBD1, with 6 bases matching. The DNA read from the CDR3 is TGTGCCAGCAGCTTATGGCACAGGGAGTCTGGAAACACC. This sequence encodes CASSLWHRESGNT. The entire CDR3 reads CASSLWHRESGNTIYF.